This is a list of T cell receptor beta chains from one sample in a study of blood T cell repertoires in COVID-19. TCRdb's table, derived via immunoSEQ multiplex PCR, lists solely in-frame clones and lacks some. Among 200,000 to 250,000 clones, approximately 78% were seen once, and the ten largest hold approximately 5.2%. Sequenced material: peripheral blood. The receptors derive from a woman aged 65 to 85 with COVID-19, enrolled during active disease. Each CDR3 is given with its conserved first and last residue. The D gene is left open where the match is weak. Not every row has a clone size; where given, it reads once, few, many or a size class.

V gene,clone size,J gene,D gene,CDR3 DNA,CDR3 protein
TRBV28,-,TRBJ1-2,-,TGTGCCAGCACCCCTGGGGGAGGAATAAACTATGGCTACACCTTC,CASTPGGGINYGYTF
TRBV7-2,-,TRBJ1-1,-,TGTGCCAGCAGCCCAGGCCGGGGGGGAAGAGGGAACACTGAAGCTTTCTTT,CASSPGRGGRGNTEAFF
TRBV11-3,-,TRBJ2-1,TRBD2,TGTGCCAGCAGCCCGACGACTAGCGGGTACAATGAGCAGTTCTTC,CASSPTTSGYNEQFF
TRBV6-5,-,TRBJ1-2,TRBD1,TGTGCCAGCAGACAGGGGAACTATGGCTACACCTTC,CASRQGNYGYTF
TRBV10-1,-,TRBJ1-1,-,TGCGCCAGCAGTTCCTCCCAGGGAATGGGCACTGAAGCTTTCTTT,CASSSSQGMGTEAFF
TRBV30,-,TRBJ1-6,TRBD1,TGTGCCTGGAGTGTACGTCGGCAGGGGGATTCACCCCTCCACTTT,CAWSVRRQGDSPLHF
TRBV6-2/TRBV6-3,few,TRBJ1-4,-,TGTGCCAGCAGTTGGGGTGCCAGGGTTTCGACTAATGAAAAACTGTTTTTT,CASSWGARVSTNEKLFF
TRBV19,-,TRBJ1-5,TRBD1,TGTGCCAGTAGTATAAGCAACAGGGGGTCCTATCAGCCCCAGCATTTT,CASSISNRGSYQPQHF
TRBV25-1,once,TRBJ1-1,TRBD1,TGTGCCAGCAGTTTCCGGGACAGGGCCAATGAAGCTTTCTTT,CASSFRDRANEAFF
TRBV14,-,TRBJ2-1,-,TGTGCCAGCAGCACCCTTCTGGGAGACTCCTACAATGAGCAGTTCTTC,CASSTLLGDSYNEQFF
TRBV28,once,TRBJ2-7,TRBD2,TGTGCCAGCAGTTTTAGCCGAGCGGGGGTGTCCCTAAGCTCCTACGAGCAGTACTTC,CASSFSRAGVSLSSYEQYF
TRBV28,-,TRBJ1-2,TRBD1,TGTGCCAGCAGTATCTTCCAGGGGGGCTCTGGCTACACCTTC,CASSIFQGGSGYTF
TRBV7-7,-,TRBJ1-1,-,TGTGCCAGCAGCCTGACTATGAACACTGAAGCTTTCTTT,CASSLTMNTEAFF
TRBV29-1,-,TRBJ1-6,TRBD1,TGCAGCGTGGGAACAGGGGCCGATAATTCACCCCTCCACTTT,CSVGTGADNSPLHF
TRBV18,-,TRBJ2-5,TRBD2,TGTGCCAGCTCACTCGAAGCGGGAGGGCCTGGTGAGACCCAGTACTTC,CASSLEAGGPGETQYF
TRBV10-2,-,TRBJ2-1,TRBD2,TGCGCCAGCAGCGCCCAAGCGGGAGGGATTTACAATGAGCAGTTCTTC,CASSAQAGGIYNEQFF
TRBV7-7,-,TRBJ2-3,TRBD2,TGTGCCAGCAGCCCGTCCTTCACGGGAGGGGCAGATACGCAGTATTTT,CASSPSFTGGADTQYF
TRBV15,-,TRBJ1-2,TRBD1,TGTGCCACCAGCAGAGATCAGACAGGGGTTAACTATGGCTACACCTTC,CATSRDQTGVNYGYTF
TRBV6-2/TRBV6-3,-,TRBJ1-2,-,TGTGCCAGCAGCCTTGGGACACGTGGATTAAGTGGCTACACCTTC,CASSLGTRGLSGYTF
TRBV19,-,TRBJ1-1,TRBD1,TGTGCCAGTACGGGACAGCTCTACACTGAAGCTTTCTTT,CASTGQLYTEAFF
TRBV5-1,-,TRBJ2-5,-,TGCGCCAGCAGCCGTCGACAGGGAGGAGAGACCCAGTACTTC,CASSRRQGGETQYF
TRBV7-2,-,TRBJ1-5,TRBD1,TGTGCCAGCAGCCAACAGGGGGGAGTCAATCAGCCCCAGCATTTT,CASSQQGGVNQPQHF
TRBV5-4,-,TRBJ1-2,-,TGTGCCAGCAGCTTGGGTTCTGGACAGCCATCCGTCTATGGCTACACCTTC,CASSLGSGQPSVYGYTF
TRBV19,-,TRBJ1-5,TRBD1,TGTGCCAGTAGGGGACAGGGATCCAATCAGCCCCAGCATTTT,CASRGQGSNQPQHF
TRBV5-4,-,TRBJ2-7,-,TGTGCCAGCAGCTTGGGACTCACCTACGAGCAGTACTTC,CASSLGLTYEQYF
TRBV5-6,-,TRBJ2-1,-,TGTGCCAGCAGCTTGGGGCTGTACAATGAGCAGTTCTTC,CASSLGLYNEQFF
TRBV4-1,few,TRBJ2-1,TRBD2,TGCGCCAGCAGCCAAGAGAGACCCGGGACTAGATACAATGAGCAGTTCTTC,CASSQERPGTRYNEQFF
TRBV19,-,TRBJ1-2,-,TGTGCCAGTTCGGGTCCGAAAGGGACTGGGATAGATGCTGGGTATGGCTACACCTTC,CASSGPKGTGIDAGYGYTF
TRBV7-2,-,TRBJ2-7,TRBD1,TGTGCCAGCAGCTTAAGACAGGGGAACTACGAGCAGTACTTC,CASSLRQGNYEQYF
TRBV2,-,TRBJ1-6,-,TGTGCCAGCAGCCCGACAACTCTGAGTTCACCCCTCCACTTT,CASSPTTLSSPLHF
TRBV7-2,-,TRBJ1-2,-,TGTGCCAGCAGCCTCTACGATAACTATGGCTACACCTTC,CASSLYDNYGYTF
TRBV19,once,TRBJ1-2,TRBD1,TGTGCCAGTAGTGTCGGGACAGTCGTTAACTATGGCTACACCTTC,CASSVGTVVNYGYTF
TRBV6-5,few,TRBJ2-7,-,TGTGCCAGCAGTTACTCTTTACAGGGAACTTTAGAGCAGTACTTC,CASSYSLQGTLEQYF
TRBV18,-,TRBJ2-5,-,TGTGCCAGCTCACCGGGTCAGGGGACCCAAGAGACCCAGTACTTC,CASSPGQGTQETQYF
TRBV28,few,TRBJ2-6,-,TGTGCCAGCAGGTTAGCTCCGGGGAGAGTTACTGGGGCCAACGTCCTGACTTTC,CASRLAPGRVTGANVLTF
TRBV6-5,once,TRBJ1-2,-,TGTGCCAGCAGTTTCCCGGGGGTGGGCTACACCTTC,CASSFPGVGYTF
TRBV29-1,-,TRBJ2-2,TRBD1,TGCAGCGTCCGACAGGGTCTATCAGGGGAGCTGTTTTTT,CSVRQGLSGELFF
TRBV19,few,TRBJ1-1,-,TGTGCCAGTAGTATAGACAGGTTTGAAGCTTTCTTT,CASSIDRFEAFF
TRBV6-2/TRBV6-3,-,TRBJ1-2,-,TGTGCCAGCAGTTACGATGACAGCCCTCTCCCTTATGGCTACACCTTC,CASSYDDSPLPYGYTF
TRBV5-1,-,TRBJ1-2,TRBD1,TGCGCCAGCAGCTTGGACGGGACAGGTCGCTATGGCTACACCTTC,CASSLDGTGRYGYTF
TRBV6-2/TRBV6-3,-,TRBJ2-7,TRBD2,TGTGCCAGCAGTGCCATAGCGGGAGGGCGTCGGGAGCAGTACTTC,CASSAIAGGRREQYF
TRBV7-8,-,TRBJ1-2,TRBD1,TGTGCCAGCAGCACGGGGACAGGTGATAATGGCTACACCTTC,CASSTGTGDNGYTF
TRBV6-5,-,TRBJ2-3,-,TGTGCCAGCAGTTACTCCTCCGGACAGCCCCAAAAGCAGTATTTT,CASSYSSGQPQKQYF
TRBV5-6,-,TRBJ1-2,-,TGTGCCAGCAGCGCGCGGCGATATGGCTACACCTTC,CASSARRYGYTF
TRBV25-1,-,TRBJ2-7,TRBD2,TGTGCCAGCAGTCATACCGGCGGCGGGAGGGGGGGTTACGAGCAGTACTTC,CASSHTGGGRGGYEQYF
TRBV18,-,TRBJ1-5,-,TGTGCCAGCTCACCACCAGGGGGGGCTCAGCCCCAGCATTTT,CASSPPGGAQPQHF
TRBV18,-,TRBJ2-7,-,TGTGCCAGCTCACCGTCGACAGGAGTCTACGAGCAGTACTTC,CASSPSTGVYEQYF
TRBV6-5,-,TRBJ1-1,-,TGCGAGACGGGGAGAAACACTGAAGCTTTCTTT,CETGRNTEAFF
TRBV28,few,TRBJ1-3,-,TGTGCCAGCGTACCACTAGGACAGTTAAGCTCTGGAAACACCATATATTTT,CASVPLGQLSSGNTIYF
TRBV5-1,-,TRBJ2-7,-,TGCGCCAGCAGCTTGGGGACAGAACTCTACGAGCAGTACTTC,CASSLGTELYEQYF
TRBV18,-,TRBJ1-2,-,TGTGCCAGCTCACCCACTACAGGCTTAGACAACTATGGCTACACCTTC,CASSPTTGLDNYGYTF
TRBV9,-,TRBJ2-7,TRBD2,TGTGCCAGCAGCCCGGGACTAGCGGTACCCTACGAGCAGTACTTC,CASSPGLAVPYEQYF
TRBV11-2,once,TRBJ2-3,TRBD2,TGTGCCAGCAGCTTAGTCAGTAGCGGGAGGGCCTCAGATACGCAGTATTTT,CASSLVSSGRASDTQYF
TRBV18,-,TRBJ1-2,-,TGTGCCAGCTCACCACTAGCAACGGACTATGGCTACACCTTC,CASSPLATDYGYTF
TRBV6-6,-,TRBJ2-1,-,TGTGCCAGCAGTTACCCTCAGCTAGATTCAGAGCAGTTCTTC,CASSYPQLDSEQFF
TRBV5-1,-,TRBJ2-2,TRBD2,TGCGCCAGCAGGGGACTAGCGAGAACCGGGGAGCTGTTTTTT,CASRGLARTGELFF
TRBV5-1,-,TRBJ1-2,-,TGCGCCAGCAGCCTCCTGGGGGGGCTAAACTATGGCTACACCTTC,CASSLLGGLNYGYTF